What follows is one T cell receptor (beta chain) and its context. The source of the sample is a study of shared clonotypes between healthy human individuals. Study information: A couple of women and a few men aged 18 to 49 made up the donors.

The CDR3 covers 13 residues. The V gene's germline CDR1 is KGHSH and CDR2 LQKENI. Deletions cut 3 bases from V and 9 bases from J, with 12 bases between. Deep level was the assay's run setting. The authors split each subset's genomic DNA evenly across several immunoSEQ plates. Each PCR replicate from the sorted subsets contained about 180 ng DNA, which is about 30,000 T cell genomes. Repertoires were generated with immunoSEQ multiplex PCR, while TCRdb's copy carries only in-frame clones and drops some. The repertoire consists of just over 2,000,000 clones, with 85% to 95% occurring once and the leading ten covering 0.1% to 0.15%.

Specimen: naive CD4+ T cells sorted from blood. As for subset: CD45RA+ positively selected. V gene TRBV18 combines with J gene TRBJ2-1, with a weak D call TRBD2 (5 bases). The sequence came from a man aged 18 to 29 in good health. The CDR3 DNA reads TGTGCCAGCTCACCGCACGAGGGCGGTGAGCAGTTCTTC. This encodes CASSPHEGGEQFF.